These 18 T cell receptor beta chains came from one sample sequenced in a study of blood T cell repertoires in COVID-19. Clones were sequenced by immunoSEQ multiplex PCR, and TCRdb holds only the in-frame ones, with some missing. The sample includes about 310,000 clones, 87% of them seen just once. Sequenced sample: peripheral blood. The receptors were gathered from a man aged 18 to 29 with active or convalescent COVID-19.

V is TRBV7-2 and J is TRBJ1-1; no definite D call. Trimming took off 5 bases at V and 8 bases at J, with 15 bases between the two ends. The CDR3 totals 13 residues. The germline gives CDR1 SGHTA, CDR2 FQGNSA. CDR3 DNA sequence: TGTGCCAGCAGCGATCGGAGTTTTGGAGAAGCTTTCTTT. Its translation: CASSDRSFGEAFF. Full variable domain (missing parts from reference TRBV7-2 and TRBJ1-1): GAGVSQSPSNKVTEKGKDVELRCDPISGHTALYWYRQSLGQGLEFLIYFQGNSAPDKSGLPSDRFSAERTGGSVSTLTIQRTQQEDSAVYLCASSDRSFGEAFFGQGTRLTVV.

The chain joins TRBV7-8 to TRBJ2-1, with 8 bases fitting TRBD2. Germline V lookup: CDR1 SGHVS, CDR2 FQNEAQ. The CDR3 runs 12 residues. Trimming took 0 bases from V and 15 from J; bases not matched to a gene: 4. The CDR3 region is CASSLARREVFF. CDR3 DNA sequence: TGTGCCAGCAGCTTAGCGCGGCGGGAGGTGTTCTTC.

This chain joins TRBV6-2 or TRBV6-3 and TRBJ2-7, with 9 bases aligning to TRBD1. The CDR3 has 12 residues. CDR1 is MNHEY, CDR2 SVGEGT, per germline. V trimming: 0 bases; J trimming: 12 bases; junction bases outside the gene matches: 3. The CDR3 region is CASSYSGTGPYF. In DNA, the CDR3 is TGTGCCAGCAGTTACTCCGGGACAGGGCCGTACTTC.

There are many counts of this clone. The chain joins TRBV7-9 to TRBJ2-7; 11 positions match TRBD2. The CDR3 has 14 amino acids. CDR1 SEHNR and CDR2 FQNEAQ come from the germline V gene (reference sequence). The ends lost 4 bases at V and 4 bases at J; junction bases unmatched: 3. In nucleotides, the CDR3 is TGTGCCAGCAGCTCCCGGACTAGCGGGTACGAGCAGTACTTC. Translating it yields CASSSRTSGYEQYF.

The chain links TRBV4-1 to TRBJ1-1, with 8 bases that match TRBD1. V lost 3 bases, J lost 4 bases, and 7 bases stayed unmatched. Germline V gives CDR1 MGHRA, CDR2 YSYEKL. This CDR3 region has 15 residues. CDR3 protein: CASSQDQGASTEAFF. The CDR3 bases are TGCGCCAGCAGCCAGGATCAGGGGGCATCCACTGAAGCTTTCTTT.

The rearrangement uses TRBV19 and TRBJ1-4; D possibly corresponds to TRBD1 (6 bases). The V end lost 8 bases, the J end lost 5 bases, and 15 bases lay between the germline ends. The CDR3 extends over 14 amino acids. Germline V gene lookup returns CDR1 LNHDA and CDR2 SQIVND (reference sequence). The CDR3 here is CASRGRGGNEKLFF. CDR3 nucleotides: TGTGCCAGTCGCGGTAGGGGGGGCAATGAAAAACTGTTTTTT.

This clone appeared a single time. The chain carries TRBV28 and TRBJ1-1; D is unclear. Trimming cost V 3 bases and J 6 bases, with 8 bases left between them. Germline V gene data show CDR1 as MDHEN and CDR2 as SYDVKM. This CDR3 region has 12 residues. The CDR3 sequence: CASSFLSPEAFF. DNA for the CDR3: TGTGCCAGCAGTTTCTTAAGCCCTGAAGCTTTCTTT.

The chain carries TRBV6-2 or TRBV6-3 and TRBJ2-1, with D possibly TRBD2 on 5 matching bases. Germline V gives CDR1 MNHEY, CDR2 SVGEGT. Trimming took 6 bases from V and 15 from J, leaving 18 bases between them. CDR3 length: 12 amino acids. CDR3: CASSYTGIPGFF. CDR3 nucleotides: TGTGCCAGCAGCTATACCGGGATCCCGGGGTTCTTC.

This chain joins TRBV19 and TRBJ1-1, with D perhaps matching TRBD1 (5 bases). Between the trimmed V and J ends, which lost 7 bases and 4 bases, there was a span of 19 bases. This CDR3 contains 15 residues. CDR1 is LNHDA, CDR2 SQIVND, per germline (reference sequence). CDR3 protein: CASTIAGDAFTEAFF. CDR3 coding DNA: TGTGCCAGTACCATAGCGGGGGATGCGTTCACTGAAGCTTTCTTT.

The chain is built from TRBV5-1 and TRBJ2-7, with 8 bases lining up with TRBD1. CDR1 is SGHRS and CDR2 is YFSETQ in the germline V gene. The CDR3 has 15 amino acids. The trim removed 0 bases at V and 4 bases at J, leaving 6 bases unmatched. The DNA of the CDR3 is TGCGCCAGCAGCTTGGATGGACAGGGCTTTTACGAGCAGTACTTC. This codes for CASSLDGQGFYEQYF.

The chain couples TRBV7-6 to TRBJ1-6; TRBD1 matches 7 bases. Germline trimming cut 5 bases from V and 7 bases from J; bases unmatched to any gene: 5. The germline V gene has CDR1 SGHVS and CDR2 FNYEAQ. There are 14 residues in the CDR3. The CDR3 nucleotides read TGTGCCAGCAGCCGGGACAGCCGAAATTCACCCCTCCACTTT. It yields the protein CASSRDSRNSPLHF.

The rearrangement uses TRBV27 and TRBJ1-2; possible D gene TRBD1, 5 bases. CDR1 is MNHEY, CDR2 SMNVEV, per germline (reference sequence). CDR3 length equals 12 residues. The V end was cut by 3 bases, the J end by 8 bases, with 10 bases between. The CDR3 here is CASSFGGVGYTF. The CDR3 nucleotides are TGTGCCAGCAGTTTCGGGGGGGTCGGCTACACCTTC.

This rearrangement joins TRBV27 to TRBJ2-1; 9 nucleotides line up with TRBD2. The length of the CDR3 is 17 residues. V shed 5 bases, J shed 0 bases, and the junction held 8 bases outside the gene matches. The germline gives CDR1 MNHEY, CDR2 SMNVEV (reference sequence). The CDR3 nucleotides are TGTGCCAGCAGTCCATCTAGCGGGGATAGCTCCTACAATGAGCAGTTCTTC. Translated, it gives CASSPSSGDSSYNEQFF.

The J gene is TRBJ2-5, the V gene TRBV5-1; tentatively, D is TRBD1 (5 bases). Between the trimmed V and J ends, which lost 2 bases and 5 bases, there was a span of 13 bases. The CDR3 is made up of 14 amino acids. Per the germline V gene, CDR1 is SGHRS and CDR2 is YFSETQ. CDR3 in DNA: TGCGCCAGCAGCTTTTTAGGGGCAGGGGAGACCCAGTACTTC. Encoded protein: CASSFLGAGETQYF.

This rearrangement joins TRBV27 to TRBJ2-3; tentative D call: TRBD2 (5 bases). This CDR3 is 15 amino acids long. V gave up 3 bases and J gave up 4 bases, with 14 bases separating them. The germline CDR1 and CDR2 sequences are MNHEY and SMNVEV (reference sequence). Written as DNA, the CDR3 is TGTGCCAGCAGTTTTATTCGGGGTGTGGCAGATACGCAGTATTTT. It codes for CASSFIRGVADTQYF.

Comment on this clone: The identical CDR3 is also encoded by other nucleotide sequences in the sample. The rearrangement joins TRBV19 to TRBJ2-3; D perhaps matches TRBD2 (5 bases). This CDR3 is built from 13 residues. Trimming took 3 bases from V and 3 from J, leaving 7 bases between them. Germline CDR1 and CDR2: LNHDA and SQIVND (reference sequence). The CDR3 sequence: CASSIRGTDTQYF. Here the CDR3 DNA reads TGTGCCAGTAGTATTAGAGGGACAGATACGCAGTATTTT.

The chain links TRBV10-2 to TRBJ2-2, with D tentatively TRBD2 (5 bases). CDR1 is WSHSY and CDR2 is SAAADI in the germline V gene. The CDR3 runs to 16 residues. Trimming cost V 10 bases and J 8 bases, with 26 bases left between them. CDR3 sequence reads: CATTYIGGQKKGELFF. CDR3 nucleotides: TGCGCCACCACTTACATTGGCGGGCAAAAAAAAGGGGAGCTGTTTTTT.

The chain is built from TRBV10-1 and TRBJ2-1, with 9 bases identical to TRBD2. CDR3 length: 13 amino acids. CDR1 is WNHNN and CDR2 is SYGVQD in the germline V gene (reference sequence). V shed 2 bases, J shed 12 bases, and the junction held 5 bases outside the gene matches. CDR3: CASSEGSGSPQFF. As DNA, the CDR3 is TGCGCCAGCAGTGAGGGTAGCGGGAGTCCGCAGTTCTTC.